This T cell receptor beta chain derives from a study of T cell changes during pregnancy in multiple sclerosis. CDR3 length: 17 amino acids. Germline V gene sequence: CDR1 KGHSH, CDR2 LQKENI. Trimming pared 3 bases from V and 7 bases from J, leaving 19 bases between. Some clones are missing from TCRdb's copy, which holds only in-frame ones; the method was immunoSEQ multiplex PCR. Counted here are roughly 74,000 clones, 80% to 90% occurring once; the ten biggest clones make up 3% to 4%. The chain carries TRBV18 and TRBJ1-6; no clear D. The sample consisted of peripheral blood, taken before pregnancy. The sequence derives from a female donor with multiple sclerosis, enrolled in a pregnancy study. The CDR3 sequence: CASSPVVRAGGNSPLHF. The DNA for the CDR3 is TGTGCCAGCTCACCCGTGGTTAGGGCGGGCGGCAATTCACCCCTCCACTTT.